This is a list of T cell receptor beta chains from one sample in a study of blood T cell repertoires in COVID-19. TCRdb's copy holds only in-frame clones and misses some; the assay was immunoSEQ multiplex PCR. The sample has 65,000 to 85,000 clones, approximately 87% seen once. The sample was peripheral blood. Receptors were obtained from a man aged 50-60 years with active COVID-19. Each CDR3 is given with its conserved first and last residue. Fields, in order: V gene, clone size, J gene, CDR3 length, D gene, CDR3 protein, CDR3 DNA. D genes are given only for firm matches. The size entry is marked missing in some rows and otherwise reads once, few, many or a size class.

TRBV11-3	few	TRBJ1-2	13	NA	CASSKTGRSGYTF	TGTGCCAGCAGCAAAACAGGTCGCAGTGGCTACACCTTC
TRBV19	NA	TRBJ2-2	14	NA	CASKWGQNTGELFF	TGTGCCAGTAAATGGGGACAGAACACCGGGGAGCTGTTTTTT
TRBV7-2	NA	TRBJ2-7	14	TRBD1	CASSLDRGSYEQYF	TGTGCCAGCAGCCTGGACAGGGGTAGCTACGAGCAGTACTTC
TRBV11-3	NA	TRBJ2-7	14	TRBD1	CASSLDRGSAEQYF	TGTGCCAGCAGCTTAGACAGGGGGAGTGCCGAGCAGTACTTC
TRBV27	NA	TRBJ2-7	15	NA	CASSLFLGLGYEQYF	TGTGCCAGCAGTTTATTTTTAGGACTTGGCTACGAGCAGTACTTC
TRBV7-8	NA	TRBJ2-1	17	TRBD2	CASSPIWGGGAYNEQFF	TGTGCCAGCAGCCCTATTTGGGGCGGGGGGGCCTACAATGAGCAGTTCTTC
TRBV7-9	NA	TRBJ1-2	17	TRBD1	CASSSGQRQGFNYGYTF	TGTGCCAGCAGCTCCGGGCAGCGACAGGGGTTTAACTATGGCTACACCTTC
TRBV30	once	TRBJ1-4	13	TRBD1	CAQATGTKEKLFF	TGTGCCCAAGCGACAGGGACGAAGGAAAAACTGTTTTTT
TRBV19	once	TRBJ1-1	17	NA	CASSPDGRGPWDTEAFF	TGTGCCAGTAGTCCGGACGGGCGGGGGCCATGGGACACTGAAGCTTTCTTT
TRBV27	NA	TRBJ1-2	14	NA	CASRGHGPVYGYTF	TGTGCCAGCAGGGGGCATGGTCCCGTCTATGGCTACACCTTC
TRBV23-1	NA	TRBJ2-2	14	TRBD2	CASSQVTSGGELFF	TGCGCCAGCAGCCAGGTGACTAGCGGCGGGGAGCTGTTTTTT
TRBV29-1	NA	TRBJ2-1	16	TRBD2	CSVDNGLAGIYNEQFF	TGCAGCGTTGATAACGGCCTAGCGGGAATCTACAATGAGCAGTTCTTC
TRBV24-1	NA	TRBJ2-5	12	NA	CATSARGETQYF	TGTGCCACCAGTGCGAGGGGGGAGACCCAGTACTTC
TRBV7-9	NA	TRBJ2-7	10	NA	CANQGYEQYF	TGTGCCAATCAGGGTTACGAGCAGTACTTC
TRBV6-1	NA	TRBJ2-5	13	NA	CASSDAGRETQYF	TGTGCCAGCAGTGACGCAGGGCGGGAGACCCAGTACTTC
TRBV28	NA	TRBJ2-1	15	NA	CASSLISVTYNEQFF	TGTGCCAGCAGTTTGATTTCAGTAACCTACAATGAGCAGTTCTTC
TRBV6-4	NA	TRBJ2-6	16	NA	CASSEEGAPGANVLTF	TGTGCCAGCAGTGAGGAGGGGGCGCCTGGGGCCAACGTCCTGACTTTC
TRBV9	NA	TRBJ2-1	16	NA	CASSTRAQGVYNEQFF	TGTGCCAGCAGCACCCGGGCCCAAGGGGTCTACAATGAGCAGTTCTTC
TRBV11-2	NA	TRBJ2-3	16	TRBD1	CASSTPGTGGTDTQYF	TGTGCCAGCAGTACCCCCGGGACAGGGGGTACGGATACGCAGTATTTT
TRBV6-6	NA	TRBJ2-7	16	TRBD2	CASSPQGAGGSYEQYF	TGTGCCAGCAGTCCCCAAGGGGCGGGAGGAAGCTACGAGCAGTACTTC
TRBV12-1	NA	TRBJ2-5	18	NA	CASSFASGGAAYQETQYF	TGTGCCAGCAGCTTTGCATCTGGGGGGGCCGCGTACCAAGAGACCCAGTACTTC
TRBV9	NA	TRBJ2-5	15	TRBD1	CASSVGTGARETQYF	TGTGCCAGCAGCGTAGGGACAGGGGCACGAGAGACCCAGTACTTC
TRBV7-2	once	TRBJ1-1	13	NA	CASSLSRSTEAFF	TGTGCCAGCAGCTTATCGAGATCTACTGAAGCTTTCTTT
TRBV27	once	TRBJ2-5	16	NA	CASSLWSGTFQETQYF	TGTGCCAGCAGTTTATGGAGCGGAACCTTCCAAGAGACCCAGTACTTC
TRBV2	once	TRBJ1-1	14	NA	CASREAIKINEAFF	TGTGCCAGCAGGGAGGCTATAAAGATCAATGAAGCTTTCTTT